The source of this T cell receptor beta chain is a study of T cell clonality in common variable immunodeficiency. Each donor provided about 4.5 to 8.5 ml of heparinized whole blood. V shed 1 base and J shed 2 bases, with 9 bases lying between them. CDR1 SGHTA and CDR2 FQGNSA come from the germline V gene. The CDR3 is 14 residues long. Sequencing input was equivalent genomic DNA from CVID and controls. Using immunoSEQ multiplex PCR, the repertoire was profiled, and TCRdb retains in-frame clones only, with some absent. The sample is made up of 50,000 to 60,000 clones, none counted only once. This clone was picked up many times. The read stops 3 residues short of the end of the CDR3; the missing end is completed from the germline J gene.

The sequence came from a person between 18 and 75 years old in good health. The sample consisted of peripheral blood mononuclear cells. This chain uses TRBV7-2 with TRBJ2-7; D perhaps matches TRBD2 (5 bases). The CDR3 reads CASSLELGPYEQYF. The covered CDR3 bases are TGTGCCAGCAGCTTAGAACTAGGTCCCTACGAG. The complete variable domain, with remaining parts taken from reference TRBV7-2 and TRBJ2-7, reads GAGVSQSPSNKVTEKGKDVELRCDPISGHTALYWYRQSLGQGLEFLIYFQGNSAPDKSGLPSDRFSAERTGGSVSTLTIQRTQQEDSAVYLCASSLELGPYEQYFGPGTRLTVT.